Reported below is one T cell receptor beta chain. Its antigen is undetermined. These data belong to a study of cytotoxic CD8 clonotypes in ibrutinib-treated CLL. Study-level background: Investigators collected response samples after a median around twelve months of treatment, range 6 to 36. Regarding the study as a whole: The clonality rise at ibrutinib response reflected private clonotype expansion. Clonality rose at ibrutinib response, held steady in sustained remission, and fell toward baseline at progression.

The table came from immunoSEQ multiplex PCR; TCRdb's copy has only in-frame clones and leaves some out. The profile shows approximately 170,000 clones, over 75% of them singletons. There are 15 residues in the CDR3. With V trimmed by 3 bases and J by 3 bases, 3 bases remained unmatched. Germline values: CDR1 SGDLS, CDR2 YYNGEE. The chain recombines TRBV9 with TRBJ1-3, with 10 bases matching TRBD1. This TCR came from a human donor with chronic lymphocytic leukemia. The material was PBMCs, obtained at disease progression, from a patient treated with ibrutinib. This CDR3 is CASSGQGAFGNTIYF. For the CDR3, the DNA is TGTGCCAGCAGCGGACAGGGGGCGTTTGGAAACACCATATATTTT.